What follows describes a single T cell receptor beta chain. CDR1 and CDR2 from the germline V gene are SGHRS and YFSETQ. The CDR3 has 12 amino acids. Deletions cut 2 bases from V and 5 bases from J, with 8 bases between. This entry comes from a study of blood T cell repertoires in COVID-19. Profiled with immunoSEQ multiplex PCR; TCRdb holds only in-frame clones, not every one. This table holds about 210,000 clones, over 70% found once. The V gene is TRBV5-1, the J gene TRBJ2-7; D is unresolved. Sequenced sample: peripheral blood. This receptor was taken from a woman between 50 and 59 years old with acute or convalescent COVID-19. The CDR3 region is CASSFVGHEQYF. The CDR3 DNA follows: TGCGCCAGCAGCTTCGTGGGCCACGAGCAGTACTTC.